The sample holds a few counts of the clone carrying this T cell receptor beta chain. The sample originates from a study of shared clonotypes between healthy human individuals. Libraries were prepared by immunoSEQ multiplex PCR; TCRdb keeps only in-frame clonotypes and omits some of them. The sample records about 2.4 million clones, under 95% being singletons. The CDR3 spans 11 residues. V was clipped by 3 bases and J by 11 bases; unmatched bases: 4. Germline CDR1 DFQATT, CDR2 SNEGSKA (reference sequence). The genes are TRBV20-1 and TRBJ1-5, with 7 bases aligning to TRBD1. What was sequenced was naive CD4+ T cells from PBMCs. Subset indicated: CD45RA+ positively selected. The sequence came from a man aged 18 to 35 in good health. Some clones in this sample may be carry-over from other donors' samples. CDR3 residues: CSARGTASQHF. The DNA of the CDR3 is TGCAGTGCTAGGGGGACAGCTTCCCAGCATTTT.